What follows is one T cell receptor beta chain and its context. This CDR3 has 13 amino acids. Germline CDR1 SGHNT, CDR2 YYREEE (reference sequence). Trimming stripped 4 bases from V and 5 bases from J, with 9 bases between. This sample is part of a study of blood T cell repertoires in COVID-19. Using immunoSEQ multiplex PCR, the repertoire was profiled, and TCRdb retains in-frame clones only, with some absent. The sample has 200,000 to 250,000 clones; around nine tenths are singletons. Sequencing used PBMCs or T cells enriched from blood (not recorded which). This chain joins TRBV5-4 and TRBJ1-4; a weak D match, TRBD1 (5 bases). The clonotype comes from a woman in her forties or fifties with acute COVID-19. The CDR3 spells CASSAGANEKLFF. The CDR3 DNA follows: TGTGCCAGCAGCGCTGGGGCCAATGAAAAACTGTTTTTT.